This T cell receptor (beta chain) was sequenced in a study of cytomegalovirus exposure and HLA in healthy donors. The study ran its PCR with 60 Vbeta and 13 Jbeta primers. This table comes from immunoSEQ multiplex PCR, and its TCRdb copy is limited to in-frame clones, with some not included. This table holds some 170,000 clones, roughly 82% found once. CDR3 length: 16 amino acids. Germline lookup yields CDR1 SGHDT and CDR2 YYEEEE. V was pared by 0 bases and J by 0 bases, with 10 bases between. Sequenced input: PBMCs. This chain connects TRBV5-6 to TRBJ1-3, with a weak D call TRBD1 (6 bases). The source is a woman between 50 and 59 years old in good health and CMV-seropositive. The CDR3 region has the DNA TGTGCCAGCAGCTTGGGGCAGGGGTACTCTGGAAACACCATATATTTT. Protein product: CASSLGQGYSGNTIYF.